The 21 T cell receptor beta chains below were found in one sample sequenced in a study of molecular identifiers for immune sequencing clone quantification. In TCRdb, the PCR reads were re-called with MiXCR into one record per CDR3 protein. The sample lists 460,000 or so distinct CDR3 sequences; 20% to 25% were seen once. The sequenced sample was naive CD8+ T cells from blood, with Jurkat cell RNA spiked in. Subset described: FACS-sorted CD8+CD4-CCR7+CD45RA+ naive T cells. These receptors were collected from a human donor in good health. Some libraries in this study had Jurkat cell RNA spiked in.

This clonotype was seen a handful of times. This chain joins TRBV5-6 and TRBJ1-2; a weak D match, TRBD1 (5 bases). Per the germline V gene, CDR1 is SGHDT and CDR2 is YYEEEE. This CDR3 region has 15 residues. V was cut by 0 bases and J by 4 bases, with 13 bases left in between. The CDR3 is CASSLDGALLYGYTF. The CDR3 DNA is TGTGCCAGCAGCTTGGATGGGGCCTTGCTCTATGGCTACACCTTC.

This clonotype was detected many times. V gene TRBV9 combines with J gene TRBJ2-3; 12 bases match TRBD2. CDR3 length: 18 residues. Germline CDR1 and CDR2: SGDLS and YYNGEE. V gave up 1 base and J gave up 3 bases; unmatched junction bases: 9. CDR3 sequence (DNA): TGTGCCAGCAGCGTATCTAGCGGGGGGGCGAGTGCGACAGATACGCAGTATTTT. This gives the protein CASSVSSGGASATDTQYF. The variable domain in full, with the rest retrieved from reference TRBV9 and TRBJ2-3, is DSGVTQTPKHLITATGQRVTLRCSPRSGDLSVYWYQQSLDQGLQFLIQYYNGEERAKGNILERFSAQQFPDLHSELNLSSLELGDSALYFCASSVSSGGASATDTQYFGPGTRLTVL.

As concerns this clonotype: Since a much larger clone is just one base distant, this may be a read error. Lacking the conserved final phenylalanine or tryptophan, this CDR3 likely reflects a read error. V is TRBV29-1 and J is TRBJ2-7; D uncertain. Trimming shortened V by 5 bases and J by 2 bases, and 13 bases separated the two germline ends. Germline CDR1 reads SQVTM; CDR2 reads ANQGSEA. This CDR3 has 13 residues. CDR3 region: CSVSLAGPYEQYL. The CDR3 DNA is TGCAGCGTTTCTTTGGCAGGCCCCTACGAGCAGTACCTC.

The sample holds a few counts of this clonotype. This chain joins TRBV24-1 and TRBJ2-1, with D perhaps TRBD2 (5 bases). CDR1 is KGHDR and CDR2 is SFDVKD in the germline V gene. V was clipped by 4 bases and J by 4 bases, with 10 bases between them. The CDR3 totals 14 residues. The CDR3 DNA reads as TGTGCCACCAGTGACAGCGGCACATACAATGAGCAGTTCTTC. This translates into CATSDSGTYNEQFF.

Of note for this clonotype: An end of the junction differs from the germline gene, which may be a read error. V and J are TRBV3-1 and TRBJ2-3, with D possibly TRBD2 on 6 matching bases. Per germline, CDR1 LGHDT and CDR2 YNNKEL (reference sequence). This CDR3 contains 14 residues. The CDR3 protein is CASSQTGSTGTQYF. CDR3 bases: TGTGCCAGCAGCCAAACCGGGAGCACAGGTACGCAGTATTTT.

This clonotype has at least ten counts. This chain links TRBV6-5 with TRBJ1-3, with D unresolved. CDR3 length: 15 residues. Trimming removed 10 bases at V and 9 bases at J, with 25 bases between. The V gene's germline CDR1 is MNHEY and CDR2 SVGAGI. The DNA of the CDR3 is TGTGCCACCGCACCGGGCCCGAATACGGGTGGCACCATATATTTT. Translating it yields CATAPGPNTGGTIYF.

This chain connects TRBV7-9 to TRBJ2-7; D not certain. The CDR3 is 12 residues long. Germline V CDR1 and CDR2: SEHNR, FQNEAQ (reference sequence). V dropped 3 bases and J dropped 6 bases, with 9 bases sitting between them. Here the CDR3 reads CASSFQDTEQYF. CDR3 nucleotide sequence: TGTGCCAGCAGCTTTCAAGACACCGAGCAGTACTTC.

The CDR3 region is CASKSSPEQYF. The CDR3 DNA reads as TGTGCCAGCAAATCCTCCCCCGAGCAGTACTTC. V and J are TRBV27 and TRBJ2-7; D is ambiguous. The CDR3 contains 11 residues. The germline V gene encodes CDR1 MNHEY and CDR2 SMNVEV (reference sequence). Deletions cut 7 bases from V and 6 bases from J, with 10 bases between.

This clonotype was picked up a small number of times. This chain links TRBV28 with TRBJ1-1; the match to TRBD1 covers 8 bases. The V and J ends lost 6 bases and 0 bases, in that order; junction bases with no gene match: 9. Germline V lookup: CDR1 MDHEN, CDR2 SYDVKM. The CDR3 is 16 residues long. The CDR3 region has the DNA TGTGCCAGCAGGGCGGGACAGGTGGAAATGAACACTGAAGCTTTCTTT. Its translation: CASRAGQVEMNTEAFF.

This clonotype has more than one count but fewer than ten. This rearrangement joins TRBV27 to TRBJ2-7; unclear D gene. V gave up 2 bases and J gave up 4 bases, with 9 bases separating them. CDR1 and CDR2 (germline): MNHEY, SMNVEV (reference sequence). This CDR3 comprises 13 residues. The CDR3 coding sequence is TGTGCCAGCAGTTTAAATCAAAGGTACGAGCAGTACTTC. Its translation: CASSLNQRYEQYF.

This clonotype showed up just a few times. The V gene is TRBV7-6, the J gene TRBJ2-7; D remains unclear. The V gene lost 1 base and the J gene lost 3 bases, with 10 bases spanning the gap. Germline V lookup: CDR1 SGHVS, CDR2 FNYEAQ. The CDR3 covers 14 residues. CDR3 bases: TGTGCCAGCAGCTTAGAATCCGACGGCTACGAGCAGTACTTC. This gives the protein CASSLESDGYEQYF.

This clonotype was detected only a few times. The chain is built from TRBV4-1 and TRBJ1-1; possible D gene TRBD1, 6 bases. The CDR3 sequence is 15 residues long. V lost 2 bases to trimming and J lost 7 bases, with 17 bases between them. CDR1 and CDR2 (germline): MGHRA, YSYEKL. CDR3 DNA: TGCGCCAGCAGCCAATCTCCTGGGGGCGCTGATGAAGCTTTCTTT. Its protein product is CASSQSPGGADEAFF.

This clonotype was counted at least ten times. The chain has TRBV19 and TRBJ1-3, with no clear D. The CDR3 sequence is 14 residues long. V was trimmed by 5 bases and J by 0 bases, leaving 8 bases between them. Germline V gene sequence: CDR1 LNHDA, CDR2 SQIVND (reference sequence). DNA for the CDR3: TGTGCCAGTAGTGTGAACTTCTCTGGAAACACCATATATTTT. Its translation: CASSVNFSGNTIYF.

Note on this clonotype: This sequence may be a read error, since a much larger clone differs from it by one base. The rearrangement joins TRBV15 to TRBJ1-5; 8 nucleotides match TRBD1. The CDR3 spans 15 residues. Germline CDR1 LNHNV, CDR2 YYDKDF (reference sequence). The CDR3 coding sequence is TGTGCCACCAGCAGATGGGGACAGGCATCCCAGCCCCGGCATTTT. Encoded protein: CATSRWGQASQPRHF.

This clonotype came up many times. This chain joins TRBV3-1 and TRBJ2-7, with 7 positions matching TRBD1. Germline trimming cut 6 bases from V and 0 bases from J; bases unmatched to any gene: 5. CDR3 length: 14 amino acids. Germline loops: CDR1 LGHDT, CDR2 YNNKEL (reference sequence). The CDR3 loop reads CASSHRDSSYEQYF. DNA of the CDR3: TGTGCCAGCAGTCACCGGGACAGCTCCTACGAGCAGTACTTC.

This clonotype was picked up many times. The CDR3 loop is CASSDNSNTEAFF. CDR3 DNA: TGCGCCAGCAGCGACAATTCGAACACTGAAGCTTTCTTT. This chain links TRBV4-1 with TRBJ1-1; D is unclear. Between the trimmed V and J ends, which lost 5 bases and 1 base, there was a span of 8 bases. CDR3 size: 13 residues. Germline loops: CDR1 MGHRA, CDR2 YSYEKL.

The genes are TRBV27 and TRBJ2-5; tentative D call: TRBD2 (6 bases). V was clipped by 3 bases and J by 4 bases, with 9 bases between them. The CDR3 totals 13 residues. Germline CDR1 and CDR2: MNHEY and SMNVEV (reference sequence). The CDR3 reads CASSLTRLETQYF. The CDR3 DNA is TGTGCCAGCAGTTTGACTAGGTTAGAGACCCAGTACTTC.

This clonotype was counted many times. This chain connects TRBV7-8 to TRBJ2-3; a weak D match, TRBD2 (6 bases). The CDR3 totals 16 residues. The germline V and J ends were trimmed by 1 base and 0 bases, with 11 bases remaining between them. CDR1 and CDR2 from the germline V gene are SGHVS and FQNEAQ. CDR3: CASSLVGGSSTDTQYF. The CDR3 DNA reads TGTGCCAGCAGCTTAGTGGGAGGATCTAGCACAGATACGCAGTATTTT.

In its sample, this clonotype was seen many times. CDR3 nucleotide sequence: TGCGCCAGCAGCCGCGGAACAGGGGGCAGAGAGACCCAGTACTTC. Translated, it gives CASSRGTGGRETQYF. This rearrangement joins TRBV4-3 to TRBJ2-5; 9 nucleotides align to TRBD1. The CDR3 has 15 amino acids. CDR1 is LGHNA and CDR2 is YSLEER in the germline V gene. V shed 4 bases and J 4 bases; nucleotides not matched to a gene: 7.

CDR3 DNA: TGTGCCAGTAGTATAGCCAGCGGTTACGAGCAGTACTTC. Translation: CASSIASGYEQYF. The gene calls are TRBV19 and TRBJ2-7; D is possibly TRBD2 (5 bases). V lost 1 base to trimming and J lost 4 bases, with 8 bases between them. This CDR3 contains 13 residues. Germline lookup yields CDR1 LNHDA and CDR2 SQIVND (reference sequence).

This clonotype was detected only a few times. The chain combines TRBV7-2 with TRBJ2-7; 9 nucleotides agree with TRBD1. Unmatched junction bases numbered 8, after V lost 5 bases and J lost 3 bases. CDR1 SGHTA and CDR2 FQGNSA come from the germline V gene. This CDR3 comprises 15 residues. The CDR3 spells CASSHGQGNFYEQYF. The CDR3 nucleotides read TGTGCCAGCAGCCATGGACAGGGGAATTTCTACGAGCAGTACTTC.